This TCR beta chain stems from a study of blood T cell repertoires in COVID-19. The wider study: From the United States, Italy and Spain came samples of acute and convalescent COVID-19. From T cells, B-cell-depleted T cells, or PBMCs came the material, which was cDNA or gDNA.

Original analysis: Scientists estimated how many nucleated cells there were by amplifying reference gene primers. Generated by immunoSEQ multiplex PCR, the TCRdb table keeps only in-frame clones and is missing some. D and trimming were read from the DNA, whereas the V and J calls and clone size are those reported in that table. The table records some 83,000 clones, around 82% of them present only once. The CDR3 totals 17 residues. Trimming took 2 bases from V and 1 from J; bases not matched to a gene: 7. CDR1 and CDR2 (germline): ENHRY, SYGVKD. Input material: peripheral blood. The TCR was taken from a human donor in a cohort sampled during active COVID-19. The chain has TRBV10-3 and TRBJ2-1; TRBD2 matches at 8 bases. DNA for the CDR3: TGTGCCATCAGTGAGAGGGGCGGGGGGACATCCTACAATGAGCAGTTCTTC. The encoded protein is CAISERGGGTSYNEQFF.